This T cell receptor beta chain was identified in a study of cytomegalovirus exposure and HLA in healthy donors. PCR primers comprised 60 Vbeta and 13 Jbeta primers. Produced via immunoSEQ multiplex PCR; TCRdb's table is partial and in-frame only. There are approximately 81,000 clones in the sample; around 70% occur only once, and roughly 9% lies in the top ten. The CDR3 runs 15 residues. The V gene end was trimmed by 1 base and the J gene end by 4 bases; junction bases not matched to a gene: 6. The germline CDR1 and CDR2 sequences are LGHNA and YSLEER. The genes are TRBV4-3 and TRBJ2-7; 8 nucleotides line up with TRBD1. The sequenced sample consisted of PBMCs. The sequence came from a man between 35 and 55 years old in good health and CMV-seropositive. CDR3 residues: CASSQGATGVYEQYF. The CDR3 bases are TGCGCCAGCAGCCAAGGGGCGACAGGGGTTTACGAGCAGTACTTC.